This T cell receptor beta chain was sequenced for a study of neurological immune-mediated disorders. TCRdb redid the calling of the 5' RACE reads with MiXCR, one entry per CDR3 protein. The table includes some 46,000 distinct CDR3 sequences, 4.5% detected once. From germline, CDR1 is SGHRS and CDR2 YFSETQ. This CDR3 is 16 amino acids long. The germline V and J ends were trimmed by 0 bases and 1 base, with 12 bases remaining between them. In this sample, this clonotype turned up many times. V gene TRBV5-1 combines with J gene TRBJ2-3; tentative D call: TRBD2 (6 bases). The receptor's source is a woman aged 60-75 years with multiple sclerosis. The specimen was PBMCs. The CDR3 protein is CASSLGVGLRTDTQYF. The DNA for the CDR3 is TGCGCCAGCAGCTTGGGGGTGGGACTTCGCACAGATACGCAGTATTTT.